This paragraph covers one TCR beta chain sequence. Using immunoSEQ multiplex PCR, the repertoire was profiled, and TCRdb retains in-frame clones only, with some absent. The sample consists of about 390,000 clones, about 89% of them appearing once. This sample is drawn from a study of blood T cell repertoires in COVID-19. The CDR3 is 14 residues long. The trim removed 4 bases at V and 5 bases at J, leaving 8 bases unmatched. Germline V gene lookup returns CDR1 SGHTS and CDR2 YDEGEE. The sequencing sample was made of peripheral blood. The chain links TRBV5-8 to TRBJ2-5; 7 nucleotides agree with TRBD1. This TCR was sampled from a woman aged 55 to 70 with COVID-19, enrolled during active disease. Written as DNA, the CDR3 is TGTGCCAGCAGCCCCGGGACAGAGGAGGAGACCCAGTACTTC. Translated: CASSPGTEEETQYF.